Below, 16 T cell receptor beta chains from the same sample are listed, as sequenced in a study of T cell changes during pregnancy in multiple sclerosis. The assay was immunoSEQ multiplex PCR, and TCRdb's table has in-frame clones only and misses some. The data show some 45,000 clones, roughly nine tenths seen once. The specimen comprised CD4+ T cells from peripheral blood mononuclear cells, sampled after pregnancy. Source of these receptors: a female donor with multiple sclerosis, enrolled in a pregnancy study.

The chain joins TRBV5-4 to TRBJ2-7; 8 nucleotides align to TRBD1. In germline, CDR1 is SGHNT, CDR2 YYREEE (reference sequence). The CDR3 has 14 amino acids. V dropped 0 bases and J dropped 6; count of bases not matched to a gene: 5. CDR3 sequence reads: CASSLGQGLLEQYF. The CDR3 coding sequence is TGTGCCAGCAGCTTGGGACAGGGGTTGCTCGAGCAGTACTTC.

CDR3 loop: CASIARPDSPLHF. CDR3 coding DNA: TGTGCCAGCATCGCCAGGCCGGATTCACCCCTCCACTTT. V gene TRBV28 combines with J gene TRBJ1-6; D remains ambiguous. The germline CDR1 and CDR2 sequences are MDHEN and SYDVKM. Trimming pared 7 bases from V and 8 bases from J, leaving 12 bases between. This CDR3 has 13 amino acids.

This chain links TRBV30 with TRBJ1-1, with D maybe TRBD1 (6 bases). Germline V CDR1 and CDR2: GTSNPN, SVGIG (reference sequence). V was pared by 4 bases and J by 3 bases, with 15 bases between. This CDR3 comprises 14 residues. This CDR3 reads CAWTPQGSYTEAFF. CDR3 DNA: TGTGCCTGGACCCCACAGGGTTCTTACACTGAAGCTTTCTTT.

The chain joins TRBV20-1 to TRBJ1-4; D is unclear. The V gene lost 3 bases and the J gene lost 5 bases, with 4 bases spanning the gap. The CDR3 length is 11 residues. Germline V CDR1 and CDR2: DFQATT, SNEGSKA (reference sequence). The CDR3 sequence is CSASVNEKLFF. The CDR3 nucleotides read TGCAGTGCTAGCGTAAATGAAAAACTGTTTTTT.

CDR3 sequence: CASSALPAGGPRETQYF. CDR3 in DNA: TGTGCCAGCAGCGCCCTACCGGCGGGGGGGCCCCGGGAGACCCAGTACTTC. The rearrangement uses TRBV28 and TRBJ2-5; 9 bases are a match to TRBD2. In germline, CDR1 is MDHEN, CDR2 SYDVKM. The CDR3 length is 17 residues. V lost 6 bases to trimming and J lost 5 bases; unmatched junction nucleotides: 16.

This clone appeared once. V usage is TRBV27 and J usage is TRBJ2-5; 8 nucleotides agree with TRBD2. Trimming took 1 base from V and 7 from J; bases not matched to a gene: 8. Germline loops: CDR1 MNHEY, CDR2 SMNVEV (reference sequence). The CDR3 sequence is 15 residues long. CDR3 nucleotide sequence: TGTGCCAGCAGTTTATTGACGGGGGGGCTCGGGACCCAGTACTTC. This codes for CASSLLTGGLGTQYF.

The V call is TRBV5-1, the J call TRBJ2-7; D is undetermined. The CDR3 runs to 16 residues. CDR1 is SGHRS and CDR2 is YFSETQ in the germline V gene. The V end was cut by 1 base, the J end by 0 bases, with 14 bases between. CDR3 nucleotide sequence: TGCGCCAGCAGCTTGTTAGGCGGCGAGGTCTCCTACGAGCAGTACTTC. It encodes CASSLLGGEVSYEQYF.

The V call is TRBV10-1, the J call TRBJ2-6; D might be TRBD1 (6 bases). Trimming shortened V by 0 bases and J by 3 bases, and 15 bases separated the two germline ends. The CDR3 runs 18 residues. CDR1 WNHNN and CDR2 SYGVQD come from the germline V gene (reference sequence). This CDR3 is CASSESTGRVFGANVLTF. For the CDR3, the DNA is TGCGCCAGCAGTGAGTCCACAGGGAGAGTTTTTGGGGCCAACGTCCTGACTTTC.

The chain carries TRBV10-2 and TRBJ2-3; D uncertain. The ends were cut back, 6 bases at V and 0 bases at J, with 13 bases in the middle. Germline CDR1 WSHSY, CDR2 SAAADI. The CDR3 length is 15 residues. The CDR3 coding sequence is TGCGCCAGCAGCGCGACGCAGGCTAGCACAGATACGCAGTATTTT. It is translated as CASSATQASTDTQYF.

This rearrangement joins TRBV9 to TRBJ2-1, with 11 nucleotides matching TRBD2. Unmatched junction bases numbered 3, after V lost 5 bases and J lost 2 bases. CDR1 SGDLS and CDR2 YYNGEE come from the germline V gene. The CDR3 is 15 amino acids. This chain's CDR3 is CASSPSGGTYNEQFF. CDR3 sequence (DNA): TGTGCCAGCAGTCCTAGCGGGGGGACCTACAATGAGCAGTTCTTC. The entire variable domain, with the rest obtained from reference TRBV9 and TRBJ2-1, is as follows: DSGVTQTPKHLITATGQRVTLRCSPRSGDLSVYWYQQSLDQGLQFLIQYYNGEERAKGNILERFSAQQFPDLHSELNLSSLELGDSALYFCASSPSGGTYNEQFFGPGTRLTVL.

The V and J genes are TRBV29-1 and TRBJ1-1; D is unresolved. V was shortened by 7 bases and J by 5 bases, with 17 bases between the two germline ends. This CDR3 spans 13 amino acids. CDR1 is SQVTM, CDR2 ANQGSEA, per germline. For the CDR3, the DNA is TGCAGCGCTCGGAGTACCCTAAGTACTGAAGCTTTCTTT. Protein product: CSARSTLSTEAFF.

The chain combines TRBV28 with TRBJ1-1; 7 nucleotides match TRBD1. The trim removed 8 bases at V and 5 bases at J, leaving 5 bases unmatched. Germline CDR1 MDHEN, CDR2 SYDVKM. The CDR3 contains 12 residues. CDR3 DNA sequence: TGTGCCAGCGGACAGGCTTTGACTGAAGCTTTCTTT. Translated: CASGQALTEAFF.

V is TRBV7-6 and J is TRBJ2-3; weak D call: TRBD1 (5 bases). The V end lost 4 bases, the J end lost 0 bases, and 8 bases lay between the germline ends. This CDR3 region has 14 residues. Germline CDR1 SGHVS, CDR2 FNYEAQ. Written as DNA, the CDR3 is TGTGCCAGCAGCTCGACAGATAGCACAGATACGCAGTATTTT. This encodes CASSSTDSTDTQYF.

This clone was recorded only once. The J gene is TRBJ2-6, the V gene TRBV6-1; TRBD1 is a possible D gene (6 bases). Germline loops: CDR1 MNHNS, CDR2 SASEGT. Trimming left V 4 bases short and J 4 bases short, with 14 bases between. The CDR3 is 16 residues long. CDR3 DNA sequence: TGTGCCAGCAGTGCTTCGAGGGGGACCGGGGCCAACGTCCTGACTTTC. Translation gives CASSASRGTGANVLTF.

CDR3 region: CASSLLPLGLSPLHF. The CDR3 coding sequence is TGTGCCAGCAGTTTGTTGCCCCTTGGACTTTCACCCCTCCACTTT. The chain employs TRBV27 and TRBJ1-6; the D is unclear. V lost 3 bases and J lost 9, with 15 bases in between. The CDR3 loop spans 15 amino acids. The germline gives CDR1 MNHEY, CDR2 SMNVEV (reference sequence).

Written as DNA, the CDR3 is TGTGCCAGCAGTTACGCAGGGGAGTATGGCTACACCTTC. This sequence encodes CASSYAGEYGYTF. The J gene is TRBJ1-2, the V gene TRBV6-5, with D possibly matching TRBD1 (6 bases). This CDR3 is built from 13 residues. CDR1 MNHEY and CDR2 SVGAGI come from the germline V gene. V gave up 2 bases and J gave up 5 bases, with 9 bases separating them.